Below are 20 T cell receptor beta chains sequenced from a single sample in a study of blood T cell repertoires in COVID-19. Measured with immunoSEQ multiplex PCR; TCRdb has only the in-frame clones, and not every one. The data hold roughly 220,000 clones, with 85% to 90% observed a single time. Specimen: peripheral blood. The receptors were sampled from an elderly man with acute or convalescent COVID-19.

There are a few counts of this clone. This chain links TRBV27 with TRBJ2-3, with 8 bases matching TRBD1. The J segment lost 5 bases and the V segment lost 3 bases, leaving 1 base of the junction unmatched. This CDR3 is built from 13 residues. Germline V CDR1 and CDR2: MNHEY, SMNVEV (reference sequence). CDR3 DNA sequence: TGTGCCAGCAGTTTCAGGGGGCAAGATACGCAGTATTTT. It specifies CASSFRGQDTQYF.

This clone has a single count. This chain joins TRBV2 and TRBJ1-1; D is undetermined. In germline, CDR1 is SNHLY, CDR2 FYNNEI. The CDR3 loop spans 13 amino acids. V lost 7 bases and J lost 11, with 20 bases in between. The CDR3, as DNA: TGTGCCAGCACCGAAATACCATATACCGGGGCTTTCTTT. Protein product: CASTEIPYTGAFF.

The chain combines TRBV4-1 with TRBJ2-1; 9 bases fit TRBD1. Trimming removed 0 bases from V and 3 bases from J; junction bases left unmatched: 3. In germline, CDR1 is MGHRA, CDR2 YSYEKL. The CDR3 loop spans 16 amino acids. In DNA, the CDR3 is TGCGCCAGCAGCCAAGACCGGGACAGGGTCTACAATGAGCAGTTCTTC. This codes for CASSQDRDRVYNEQFF.

This chain uses TRBV14 with TRBJ2-1, with a possible D match to TRBD1 (6 bases). The CDR3 has 15 residues. Trimming left V 8 bases short and J 0 bases short, with 14 bases between. Germline V gene lookup returns CDR1 SGHDN and CDR2 FVKESK. CDR3 in amino acids: CASSEDRSSYNEQFF. Written as DNA, the CDR3 is TGTGCCAGCTCCGAAGACAGGAGCTCCTACAATGAGCAGTTCTTC.

The chain recombines TRBV11-2 with TRBJ2-7, with 7 bases aligning to TRBD2. CDR1 is SGHAT, CDR2 FQNNGV, per germline. V shed 4 bases and J 6 bases; nucleotides not matched to a gene: 6. This CDR3 is 13 amino acids long. The CDR3 loop reads CASSSGLGSEQYV. CDR3 nucleotide sequence: TGTGCCAGCAGCTCCGGACTAGGATCCGAGCAGTACGTC.

CDR3 loop: CASKGRGSNQPQHF. The DNA of the CDR3 is TGTGCCAGTAAGGGCAGGGGGAGCAATCAGCCCCAGCATTTT. The chain employs TRBV19 and TRBJ1-5; TRBD1 matches at 7 bases. The CDR3 runs 14 residues. The V gene's germline CDR1 is LNHDA and CDR2 SQIVND (reference sequence). V was clipped by 7 bases and J by 1 base; unmatched bases: 4.

The CDR3 coding sequence is TGCAGCGTTGATATAGGGGGCAAAGAGACCCAGTACTTC. Protein product: CSVDIGGKETQYF. The V and J genes are TRBV29-1 and TRBJ2-5; 7 bases align to TRBD1. CDR3 length: 13 amino acids. V gave up 3 bases and J gave up 3 bases; unmatched junction bases: 4. Per the germline V gene, CDR1 is SQVTM and CDR2 is ANQGSEA.

The chain couples TRBV6-2 or TRBV6-3 to TRBJ2-2; 9 nucleotides match TRBD2. Trimming cost V 3 bases and J 7 bases; bases outside gene matches: 6. Looked up from germline, CDR1 is MNHEY and CDR2 is SVGEGT. The CDR3 sequence is 15 residues long. Here the CDR3 DNA reads TGTGCCAGCAGTTATGTTGCGGGAGGGCTCGGGGAGCTGTTTTTT. It encodes CASSYVAGGLGELFF.

V gene TRBV19 combines with J gene TRBJ2-7; 14 bases agree with TRBD2. Trimming at V came to 5 bases and at J to 5 bases, leaving 5 bases not matched to a gene. Germline V gene lookup returns CDR1 LNHDA and CDR2 SQIVND (reference sequence). This CDR3 is built from 15 residues. The CDR3, as DNA: TGTGCCAGTAGTCTACGACTAGCGGGGGGGGACGAGCAGTACTTC. Amino acids: CASSLRLAGGDEQYF.

This chain joins TRBV15 and TRBJ2-4; TRBD2 aligns across 7 bases. CDR1 is LNHNV and CDR2 is YYDKDF in the germline V gene (reference sequence). The J segment lost 0 bases and the V segment lost 3 bases, leaving 14 bases of the junction unmatched. CDR3 length: 19 amino acids. The DNA of the CDR3 is TGTGCCACCAGCAGGTTACAGCTAGCGGCAGGTCAAGCCAAAAACATTCAGTACTTC. Its translation: CATSRLQLAAGQAKNIQYF.

The genes are TRBV6-6 and TRBJ1-5; D remains ambiguous. The CDR3 runs to 15 residues. Germline V gives CDR1 MNHNY, CDR2 SVGAGI (reference sequence). The ends were cut back, 3 bases at V and 0 bases at J, with 9 bases in the middle. CDR3 nucleotides: TGTGCCAGCAGTTATCGGCGGATTAGCAATCAGCCCCAGCATTTT. Translation: CASSYRRISNQPQHF.

The chain employs TRBV28 and TRBJ1-2, with D maybe TRBD1 (6 bases). V was shortened by 2 bases and J by 4 bases, with 17 bases between the two germline ends. CDR3 length: 16 amino acids. Germline V gene data show CDR1 as MDHEN and CDR2 as SYDVKM. The chain's CDR3 is CASSLPQGSGSYGYTF. The CDR3 DNA reads TGTGCCAGCAGTTTACCACAGGGTAGCGGGAGCTATGGCTACACCTTC.

This clone was counted only a few times. The chain recombines TRBV2 with TRBJ1-4; 8 nucleotides align to TRBD1. The germline CDR1 and CDR2 sequences are SNHLY and FYNNEI. With 6 bases clipped from V and 4 bases from J, the junction kept 4 bases outside the gene matches. The CDR3 has 14 amino acids. CDR3 bases: TGTGCCAGCAGCCCGGGACAGGTTAATGAAAAACTGTTTTTT. It specifies CASSPGQVNEKLFF.

The chain employs TRBV11-3 and TRBJ2-1; tentatively, D is TRBD1 (5 bases). The CDR3 contains 15 residues. Trimming removed 1 base from V and 5 bases from J, with 12 bases in between. Germline CDR1 SGHNT, CDR2 YENEEA. The CDR3 DNA follows: TGTGCCAGCAGCTTAGGGCAGGGTGATCACAATGAGCAGTTCTTC. This sequence encodes CASSLGQGDHNEQFF.

This clone was counted once. The rearrangement links TRBV4-1 to TRBJ2-3; D may be TRBD2 (5 bases). The germline CDR1 and CDR2 sequences are MGHRA and YSYEKL. The CDR3 consists of 16 residues. Deletions cut 1 base from V and 3 bases from J, with 14 bases between. CDR3 sequence (DNA): TGCGCCAGCAGCCAAGCCCCCGTGGGGAGTACAGATACGCAGTATTTT. Encoded protein: CASSQAPVGSTDTQYF.

The chain combines TRBV27 with TRBJ2-1; TRBD2 matches at 11 bases. Germline-derived CDR1 and CDR2 are MNHEY and SMNVEV (reference sequence). This CDR3 region has 15 residues. The junction had 8 bases not matched to a gene; V was cut back by 5 bases and J by 8 bases. CDR3 sequence: CASSIPLAGVDEQFF. Written as DNA, the CDR3 is TGTGCCAGCAGTATCCCACTAGCGGGAGTGGATGAGCAGTTCTTC.

The chain couples TRBV3-1 (or the pseudogene TRBV3-2) to TRBJ1-4; 10 nucleotides align to TRBD1. The CDR3 loop spans 16 amino acids. V was clipped by 0 bases and J by 10 bases; unmatched bases: 8. Germline assignment: CDR1 LGHDT and CDR2 YNNKEL (reference sequence). CDR3 residues: CASSQEGTGDWGKLFF. DNA of the CDR3: TGTGCCAGCAGCCAAGAGGGGACAGGGGACTGGGGAAAACTGTTTTTT.

The rearrangement uses TRBV19 and TRBJ1-1; D might be TRBD1 (6 bases). The germline gives CDR1 LNHDA, CDR2 SQIVND (reference sequence). V was cut by 5 bases and J by 6 bases, with 16 bases left in between. This CDR3 is built from 14 residues. CDR3 sequence reads: CASSLQGSSPEAFF. CDR3 DNA: TGTGCCAGTAGTCTACAGGGATCGTCACCTGAAGCTTTCTTT. The full variable domain, completed using reference TRBV19 and TRBJ1-1, is DGGITQSPKYLFRKEGQNVTLSCEQNLNHDAMYWYRQDPGQGLRLIYYSQIVNDFQKGDIAEGYSVSREKKESFPLTVTSAQKNPTAFYLCASSLQGSSPEAFFGQGTRLTVV.

The chain links TRBV10-3 to TRBJ2-3; 15 bases agree with TRBD2. V shed 6 bases, J shed 3 bases, and the junction held 16 bases outside the gene matches. This CDR3 is built from 20 residues. From germline, CDR1 is ENHRY and CDR2 SYGVKD. DNA of the CDR3: TGTGCCATCAGAAATTCGGGACTAGCGGGAGGTTACATCTCTACAGATACGCAGTATTTT. Translated: CAIRNSGLAGGYISTDTQYF.

This clone appeared a single time. This chain joins TRBV13 and TRBJ2-1, with D possibly matching TRBD2 (5 bases). CDR3 length equals 15 residues. The V gene lost 6 bases and the J gene lost 0 bases, with 12 bases spanning the gap. Germline lookup yields CDR1 PRHDT and CDR2 FYEKMQ (reference sequence). The CDR3 is CASSWTLRSYNEQFF. The CDR3 DNA reads TGTGCCAGCAGTTGGACTCTGCGCTCCTACAATGAGCAGTTCTTC.